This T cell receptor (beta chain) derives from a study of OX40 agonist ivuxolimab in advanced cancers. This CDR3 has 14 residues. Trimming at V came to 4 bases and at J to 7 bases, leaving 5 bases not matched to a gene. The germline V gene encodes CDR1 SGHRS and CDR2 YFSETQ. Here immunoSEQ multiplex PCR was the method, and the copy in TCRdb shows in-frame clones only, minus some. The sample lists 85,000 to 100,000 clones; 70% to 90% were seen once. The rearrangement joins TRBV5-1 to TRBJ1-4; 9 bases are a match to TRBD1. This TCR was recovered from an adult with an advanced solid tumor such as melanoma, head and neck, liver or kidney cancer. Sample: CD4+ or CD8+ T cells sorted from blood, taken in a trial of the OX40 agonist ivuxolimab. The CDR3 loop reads CASSRGQGSEKLFF. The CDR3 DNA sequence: TGCGCCAGCAGCCGGGGACAGGGCAGTGAAAAACTGTTTTTT.